The present T cell receptor beta chain was sequenced within a study of shared clonotypes between healthy human individuals. Study-wide results and caveats: Limitation of the genetic and exposure-history diversity represented came from the few donors.

The CDR3 has 15 residues. Trimming removed 3 bases from V and 8 bases from J, with 19 bases in between. Germline assignment: CDR1 LNHDA and CDR2 SQIVND (reference sequence). Clones were sequenced by immunoSEQ multiplex PCR, and TCRdb holds only the in-frame ones, with some missing. The table lists approximately 2.5 million clones, over 85% of them singletons. On this clone: Its specificity is not known.

Material: naive CD4+ T cells from PBMCs. Subset noted: CD45RA+ positively selected. The chain is built from TRBV19 and TRBJ1-1, with D possibly TRBD1 on 6 matching bases. This TCR came from a man aged 18 to 35 in good health. Some clones in this sample may be carry-over from other donors' samples. CDR3 coding DNA: TGTGCCAGTAGTATGACCCCTCCGCCAGGGGTGGAAGCTTTCTTT. It yields the protein CASSMTPPPGVEAFF.